The 31 T cell receptor beta chains presented below share a single source sample, sequenced in a study of technical replicates of blood from a few donors. Assay used: immunoSEQ multiplex PCR; TCRdb lists only in-frame clones, some missing. The sample shows around 81,000 clones, almost 96% of them seen only once. Sequencing used T cells isolated from PBMCs. The receptors were sampled from a human donor in good health.

The chain couples TRBV4-2 to TRBJ2-7, with D maybe TRBD1 (5 bases). Germline CDR1 reads LGHNA; CDR2 reads YNFKEQ. Between the trimmed V and J ends, which lost 1 base and 3 bases, there was a span of 13 bases. The CDR3 is 15 residues long. In nucleotides, the CDR3 is TGTGCCAGCAGCCAAGTCCCGGACACCCGCTACGAGCAGTACTTC. Translation gives CASSQVPDTRYEQYF.

This chain joins TRBV10-3 and TRBJ2-7, with 11 positions matching TRBD1. Germline V gene data show CDR1 as ENHRY and CDR2 as SYGVKD. Germline trimming cut 2 bases from V and 4 bases from J; bases unmatched to any gene: 4. This CDR3 comprises 15 residues. The DNA for the CDR3 is TGTGCCATCAGTGAGCCGGGACAGGGGGAATACGAGCAGTACTTC. The encoded protein is CAISEPGQGEYEQYF.

This sequence joins TRBV4-1 and TRBJ1-2; 9 nucleotides align to TRBD1. V was pared by 1 base and J by 6 bases, with 6 bases of the junction left unmatched. The V gene's germline CDR1 is MGHRA and CDR2 YSYEKL. There are 15 residues in the CDR3. The CDR3 DNA follows: TGCGCCAGCAGCCAAGCCCCGGGACAGGGAAATGGCTACACCTTC. It is translated as CASSQAPGQGNGYTF.

As regards this clone: The same CDR3 can be traced to other DNA sequences in this sample. The V gene is TRBV19, the J gene TRBJ1-5, with D hard to call. Deletions cut 6 bases from V and 2 bases from J, with 5 bases between. Germline V gives CDR1 LNHDA, CDR2 SQIVND (reference sequence). The CDR3 contains 12 residues. The CDR3 is CASREGNQPQHF. The CDR3 nucleotides are TGTGCCAGTAGAGAGGGCAATCAGCCCCAGCATTTT.

This sequence joins TRBV4-1 and TRBJ2-1; 7 bases map to TRBD1. The CDR3 has 16 amino acids. J gave up 2 bases and V 4 bases, and 8 bases lay outside the gene matches. Germline values: CDR1 MGHRA, CDR2 YSYEKL. In nucleotides, the CDR3 is TGCGCCAGCAGCCTGTACCCTGGACAGGCCTACAATGAGCAGTTCTTC. Translating gives CASSLYPGQAYNEQFF.

This chain uses TRBV28 with TRBJ1-2; D perhaps matches TRBD1 (6 bases). Germline V gene data show CDR1 as MDHEN and CDR2 as SYDVKM. The CDR3 runs to 14 residues. Between the trimmed V and J ends, which lost 5 bases and 6 bases, there was a span of 16 bases. CDR3 in amino acids: CASSGHRVFDGYTF. CDR3 in DNA: TGTGCCAGCAGTGGGCACAGGGTTTTCGATGGCTACACCTTC.

The chain links TRBV29-1 to TRBJ1-2; 8 bases align to TRBD1. CDR3 length equals 12 residues. With 7 bases clipped from V and 3 bases from J, the junction kept 4 bases outside the gene matches. CDR1 is SQVTM, CDR2 ANQGSEA, per germline. The CDR3 reads CSDGQGDYGYTF. The CDR3 region has the DNA TGCAGCGACGGACAGGGAGACTATGGCTACACCTTC.

The chain links TRBV15 to TRBJ2-5; maybe TRBD1 (5 bases). Trimming pared 4 bases from V and 4 bases from J, leaving 16 bases between. The CDR3 has 15 residues. Germline loops: CDR1 LNHNV, CDR2 YYDKDF (reference sequence). The CDR3 DNA follows: TGTGCCACCAGCATGGACAAGGTCAAGGGAGAGACCCAGTACTTC. Amino acid sequence: CATSMDKVKGETQYF.

This chain links TRBV19 with TRBJ2-7; D gene uncertain. CDR3 length equals 15 residues. The germline V gene encodes CDR1 LNHDA and CDR2 SQIVND (reference sequence). The ends were cut back, 2 bases at V and 2 bases at J, with 13 bases in the middle. The CDR3 nucleotides read TGTGCCAGTAGTATATTGCCAGGCCCGACCTACGAGCAGTACTTC. This translates into CASSILPGPTYEQYF.

This chain connects TRBV5-5 to TRBJ2-3; D unresolved. Per germline, CDR1 SGHKS and CDR2 YYEKEE (reference sequence). The ends were cut back, 1 base at V and 4 bases at J, with 19 bases in the middle. CDR3 length equals 17 residues. The DNA of the CDR3 is TGTGCCAGCAGCTTGCCCTTTTCCCCACTCCTTGCAGATACGCAGTATTTT. Its protein product is CASSLPFSPLLADTQYF.

This chain links TRBV18 with TRBJ2-4; weak D call: TRBD1 (6 bases). V was trimmed by 3 bases and J by 1 base, leaving 10 bases between them. The CDR3 is 15 amino acids. CDR1 KGHSH and CDR2 LQKENI come from the germline V gene. CDR3 bases: TGTGCCAGCTCACCTCGGCAGGGGGCCAAAAACATTCAGTACTTC. Protein: CASSPRQGAKNIQYF.

The chain joins TRBV6-5 to TRBJ1-4, with 8 bases aligning to TRBD1. The CDR3 runs to 13 residues. Germline V CDR1 and CDR2: MNHEY, SVGAGI. V lost 6 bases and J lost 8; bases outside the gene matches: 5. CDR3 in amino acids: CASSDRGREKLFF. CDR3 DNA sequence: TGTGCCAGCAGCGACAGGGGAAGGGAAAAACTGTTTTTT.

The chain joins TRBV5-8 to TRBJ2-2; 10 bases line up with TRBD1. The germline V gene has CDR1 SGHTS and CDR2 YDEGEE. V shed 0 bases, J shed 7 bases, and the junction held 3 bases outside the gene matches. This CDR3 has 15 amino acids. CDR3 amino acids: CASSLAGQGHGELFF. CDR3 coding DNA: TGTGCCAGCAGCTTGGCGGGACAGGGGCACGGGGAGCTGTTTTTT.

V is TRBV9 and J is TRBJ1-2; D perhaps matches TRBD1 (5 bases). The ends were cut back, 0 bases at V and 7 bases at J, with 16 bases in the middle. CDR3 length equals 15 residues. Per germline, CDR1 SGDLS and CDR2 YYNGEE. CDR3 sequence reads: CASSVELGGGPGYTF. CDR3 in DNA: TGTGCCAGCAGCGTAGAATTGGGGGGGGGACCTGGCTACACCTTC.

This clone was picked up one time. Here the CDR3 DNA reads TGTGCCAGCAGCTACGCTGGGGGGGAATCGGGTGGCTACACCTTC. Its protein is CASSYAGGESGGYTF. The chain has TRBV11-2 and TRBJ1-2; TRBD1 is a possible D gene (5 bases). This CDR3 has 15 amino acids. V lost 4 bases and J lost 7, with 19 bases in between. CDR1 and CDR2 (germline): SGHAT, FQNNGV.

This clone turned up a few times. This chain links TRBV5-4 with TRBJ2-4, with D possibly being TRBD2 (5 bases). The ends were cut back, 0 bases at V and 7 bases at J, with 8 bases in the middle. The CDR3 has 13 residues. CDR1 and CDR2 from the germline V gene are SGHNT and YYREEE (reference sequence). CDR3 nucleotides: TGTGCCAGCAGCTTGGTGGAGGCTAACATTCAGTACTTC. Protein: CASSLVEANIQYF.

The CDR3 coding sequence is TGTGCCAGCAGTTCGACAGGACCCCAGCATTTT. Amino acids: CASSSTGPQHF. J is TRBJ1-5 and V is TRBV28; possibly TRBD1 for D (6 bases). The CDR3 runs 11 residues. Trimming took 4 bases from V and 10 from J, leaving 8 bases between them. Germline V gives CDR1 MDHEN, CDR2 SYDVKM.

This chain links TRBV14 with TRBJ2-1; D perhaps matches TRBD2 (5 bases). V lost 2 bases and J lost 0, with 11 bases in between. The CDR3 loop spans 16 amino acids. The germline CDR1 and CDR2 sequences are SGHDN and FVKESK. CDR3: CASSQTGYSSYNEQFF. The DNA for the CDR3 is TGTGCCAGCAGCCAAACGGGGTACAGCTCCTACAATGAGCAGTTCTTC.

This chain links TRBV2 with TRBJ2-7, with TRBD1 identical over 9 bases. This CDR3 contains 15 residues. V lost 4 bases to trimming and J lost 4 bases; unmatched junction nucleotides: 8. Germline V gene lookup returns CDR1 SNHLY and CDR2 FYNNEI. The CDR3 protein is CASSGTGTGWYEQYF. Here the CDR3 DNA reads TGTGCCAGCAGTGGGACCGGGACAGGGTGGTACGAGCAGTACTTC.

V usage is TRBV29-1 and J usage is TRBJ1-2; 10 nucleotides line up with TRBD1. V was pared by 5 bases and J by 5 bases, with 5 bases of the junction left unmatched. This CDR3 is built from 13 residues. Germline-derived CDR1 and CDR2 are SQVTM and ANQGSEA. CDR3 sequence reads: CSVLGQGTYGYTF. In DNA, the CDR3 is TGCAGCGTTCTGGGACAGGGGACTTATGGCTACACCTTC.

This clone was seen more than once but under ten times. The V gene is TRBV19, the J gene TRBJ2-7; no firm D call. This CDR3 comprises 14 residues. Germline V gene sequence: CDR1 LNHDA, CDR2 SQIVND (reference sequence). The V gene lost 0 bases and the J gene lost 3 bases, with 9 bases spanning the gap. The CDR3 nucleotides are TGTGCCAGTAGTATAGATCCAGGTAGCTACGAGCAGTACTTC. Amino acids: CASSIDPGSYEQYF.

This clone was observed a single time. The V gene is TRBV7-2, the J gene TRBJ2-3, with D tentatively TRBD2 (5 bases). The germline gives CDR1 SGHTA, CDR2 FQGNSA. Trimming shortened V by 1 base and J by 8 bases, and 7 bases separated the two germline ends. This CDR3 is 12 amino acids long. CDR3 in DNA: TGTGCCAGCAGCTTAGGGACTTTTACGCAGTATTTT. This translates into CASSLGTFTQYF.

The V gene is TRBV11-2, the J gene TRBJ1-2; 7 positions agree with TRBD1. Germline values: CDR1 SGHAT, CDR2 FQNNGV. With 2 bases clipped from V and 8 bases from J, the junction kept 2 bases outside the gene matches. This CDR3 is 12 amino acids long. The CDR3 nucleotides read TGTGCCAGCAGCTTACAGGGGGAAGGCTACACCTTC. Its protein is CASSLQGEGYTF.

J is TRBJ2-7 and V is TRBV5-4; TRBD2 aligns across 9 bases. This CDR3 comprises 16 residues. The germline V gene has CDR1 SGHNT and CDR2 YYREEE (reference sequence). V lost 4 bases and J lost 1; bases outside the gene matches: 9. The CDR3 DNA reads TGTGCCAGCAGCCCGAAATGGCGGGAGGGATCCTACGAGCAGTACTTC. Its protein product is CASSPKWREGSYEQYF.

The chain has TRBV10-1 and TRBJ1-5; TRBD1 aligns across 10 bases. The CDR3 is 15 amino acids. CDR1 is WNHNN and CDR2 is SYGVQD in the germline V gene (reference sequence). With 0 bases clipped from V and 5 bases from J, the junction kept 1 base outside the gene matches. The CDR3 region is CASSESGQGDQPQHF. The CDR3 nucleotides are TGCGCCAGCAGTGAGTCAGGACAGGGGGATCAGCCCCAGCATTTT.

The chain links TRBV5-4 to TRBJ1-1; D remains ambiguous. CDR3 size: 13 residues. V was pared by 1 base and J by 3 bases, with 7 bases between. Germline-derived CDR1 and CDR2 are SGHNT and YYREEE (reference sequence). As DNA, the CDR3 is TGTGCCAGCAGCTTGACGGGGTACACTGAAGCTTTCTTT. Its protein is CASSLTGYTEAFF.

This chain connects TRBV4-3 to TRBJ2-3; maybe TRBD2 (6 bases). V dropped 0 bases and J dropped 0 bases, with 13 bases sitting between them. Germline-derived CDR1 and CDR2 are LGHNA and YSLEER. The CDR3 sequence is 17 residues long. CDR3 bases: TGCGCCAGCAGCCAAGATTGGAGGACTACTAGCACAGATACGCAGTATTTT. Its translation is CASSQDWRTTSTDTQYF.

The rearrangement joins TRBV15 to TRBJ2-7; a possible D gene is TRBD1 (6 bases). The germline V gene encodes CDR1 LNHNV and CDR2 YYDKDF (reference sequence). This CDR3 is 14 amino acids long. V lost 6 bases, J lost 2 bases, and 14 bases lay in between. This CDR3 is CATRGNREAYEQYF. The CDR3 nucleotides are TGTGCCACCAGAGGAAACAGGGAAGCCTACGAGCAGTACTTC.

This clone has only a few counts. The V call is TRBV19, the J call TRBJ1-2; no clear D gene. Germline CDR1 LNHDA, CDR2 SQIVND (reference sequence). CDR3 length: 14 amino acids. The V end was cut by 3 bases, the J end by 4 bases, with 12 bases between. The CDR3 here is CASSIPNRGYGYTF. CDR3 nucleotides: TGTGCCAGTAGTATTCCCAATCGAGGCTATGGCTACACCTTC.

V is TRBV5-6 and J is TRBJ1-4; D is possibly TRBD1 (6 bases). V was cut by 3 bases and J by 7 bases, with 13 bases left in between. Germline CDR1 and CDR2: SGHDT and YYEEEE. This CDR3 is 14 amino acids long. The CDR3 loop is CASSSAGVSEKLFF. CDR3 bases: TGTGCCAGCAGCTCAGCAGGGGTTAGTGAAAAACTGTTTTTT.

This chain uses TRBV7-3 with TRBJ1-2; TRBD1 agrees at 8 bases. The CDR3 sequence is 15 residues long. The V gene's germline CDR1 is SGHTA and CDR2 FQGTGA. Trimming removed 1 base from V and 8 bases from J; junction bases left unmatched: 9. The CDR3 sequence: CASSLRQGPLVGYTF. CDR3 DNA: TGTGCCAGCAGCTTAAGACAGGGGCCCTTAGTAGGCTACACCTTC.